These T cell receptor beta chains were read from a single sample in a study of OX40 agonist ivuxolimab in advanced cancers. The repertoire was sequenced with immunoSEQ multiplex PCR; TCRdb's copy has only in-frame clones and lacks some. The table has about 30,000 clones, around nine tenths seen once. Sequenced here: CD4+ or CD8+ T cells sorted from blood, sampled in a trial of the OX40 agonist ivuxolimab. These receptors were collected from an adult with an advanced solid tumor such as melanoma, head and neck, liver or kidney cancer. Each CDR3 is given with its conserved first and last residue. D genes are given only for firm matches. Clone sizes are given selectively: once, few, many, or a class where the clone is expanded.

V gene	D gene	J gene	clone size	CDR3 protein	CDR3 DNA
TRBV29-1	.	TRBJ2-7	.	CSVEGSGYSYEQYF	TGCAGCGTTGAAGGGAGCGGGTACTCCTACGAGCAGTACTTC
TRBV29-1	.	TRBJ2-2	once	CSVVPVVSANTGELFF	TGCAGCGTTGTCCCAGTCGTCTCAGCGAACACCGGGGAGCTGTTTTTT
TRBV9	.	TRBJ2-5	.	CASSVLDSLQETQYF	TGTGCCAGCAGCGTACTGGACAGCCTTCAAGAGACCCAGTACTTC
TRBV7-9	TRBD2	TRBJ2-7	.	CASSYIGTSDDYSYEQYF	TGTGCCAGCAGCTACATAGGGACTAGCGATGATTACTCCTACGAGCAGTACTTC
TRBV4-2	.	TRBJ2-7	.	CASSRGTASLVYEQYF	TGTGCCAGCAGTCGGGGGACAGCCTCTCTAGTTTACGAGCAGTACTTC
TRBV16	.	TRBJ2-7	.	CASSTTRQGIYEQYF	TGTGCCAGCTCCACCACAAGGCAGGGGATCTACGAGCAGTACTTC
TRBV27	.	TRBJ1-6	few	CASSIGAGFNSYNSPLHF	TGTGCCAGCAGTATAGGTGCAGGGTTCAACTCCTATAATTCACCCCTCCACTTT
TRBV19	TRBD1	TRBJ1-1	.	CASSPRQGLNTEAFF	TGTGCCAGTAGCCCCAGACAGGGCCTGAACACTGAAGCTTTCTTT
TRBV19	.	TRBJ2-7	.	CASTPLVYEQYF	TGTGCCAGTACCCCTCTCGTCTACGAGCAGTACTTC
TRBV5-1	TRBD1	TRBJ1-1	.	CASSGDRGFYTEAFF	TGCGCCAGCAGCGGGGACAGGGGGTTTTACACTGAAGCTTTCTTT
TRBV11-2	.	TRBJ1-1	few	CASSSGTYTEAFF	TGTGCCAGCAGCTCTGGGACCTACACTGAAGCTTTCTTT
TRBV19	.	TRBJ2-7	.	CASSSAPGLASYEQYF	TGTGCCAGTAGTAGCGCCCCGGGGCTTGCATCCTACGAGCAGTACTTC
TRBV4-1	TRBD2	TRBJ2-3	.	CASSQEGREVISDTQYF	TGCGCCAGCAGCCAAGAAGGACGGGAGGTTATCTCAGATACGCAGTATTTT
TRBV7-9	.	TRBJ2-5	.	CASSASSQETQYF	TGTGCCAGCAGCGCAAGTTCCCAAGAGACCCAGTACTTC
TRBV7-2	.	TRBJ2-5	.	CASSLTGNQETQYF	TGTGCCAGCAGCTTAACGGGGAACCAAGAGACCCAGTACTTC
TRBV9	.	TRBJ2-6	.	CASSVIGYGANVLTF	TGTGCCAGCAGCGTAATCGGTTACGGGGCCAACGTCCTGACTTTC
TRBV6-6	TRBD1	TRBJ2-7	.	CASSYSRETGDYEQYF	TGTGCCAGCAGTTACTCGAGGGAGACAGGGGACTACGAGCAGTACTTC
TRBV15	TRBD2	TRBJ2-1	.	CATSLSSGTEQFF	TGTGCCACCAGCTTGTCTAGCGGGACGGAGCAGTTCTTC
TRBV5-5	.	TRBJ2-7	once	CASRPTGATYEQYF	TGTGCCAGCAGACCGACAGGAGCTACCTACGAGCAGTACTTC
TRBV5-1	.	TRBJ1-3	medium-sized	CASSLGMGAATFTGNTIYF	TGCGCCAGCAGCTTGGGGATGGGTGCGGCGACCTTTACTGGAAACACCATATATTTT
TRBV29-1	TRBD1	TRBJ2-1	.	CSVNVRGQADNEQFF	TGCAGCGTTAATGTAAGGGGACAGGCGGACAATGAGCAGTTCTTC
TRBV9	.	TRBJ2-5	.	CASSAPGRNQETQYF	TGTGCCAGCAGCGCACCCGGACGGAACCAAGAGACCCAGTACTTC
TRBV7-9	TRBD2	TRBJ2-7	.	CASSQLAGDLYEQYF	TGTGCCAGCAGCCAACTAGCGGGAGACCTCTACGAGCAGTACTTC
TRBV2	.	TRBJ2-7	.	CASTRWDEQYF	TGTGCCAGCACTCGTTGGGACGAGCAGTACTTC
TRBV5-5	TRBD1	TRBJ2-5	.	CASSAGQGGETQYF	TGTGCCAGCAGCGCTGGACAGGGCGGCGAGACCCAGTACTTC
TRBV7-9	.	TRBJ1-2	.	CASSLPDVANYGYTF	TGTGCCAGCAGCCTACCCGATGTTGCGAACTATGGCTACACCTTC
TRBV9	.	TRBJ2-1	.	CASSAAGEQFF	TGTGCCAGCAGCGCTGCAGGTGAGCAGTTCTTC
TRBV9	.	TRBJ2-5	.	CASSGWEETQYF	TGTGCCAGCAGCGGGTGGGAAGAGACCCAGTACTTC
TRBV4-1	.	TRBJ1-2	.	CASSQAPGVRYGYTF	TGCGCCAGCAGCCAAGCACCAGGGGTCAGGTATGGCTACACCTTC
TRBV6-5	.	TRBJ2-1	.	CASSYSAEVSYNEQFF	TGTGCCAGCAGTTACTCTGCGGAAGTCAGCTACAATGAGCAGTTCTTC
TRBV11-3	TRBD2	TRBJ2-1	.	CASSLDLGLAGTKYNEQFF	TGTGCCAGCAGCTTAGATCTAGGACTAGCGGGAACCAAGTACAATGAGCAGTTCTTC
TRBV14	TRBD1	TRBJ2-7	few	CASSSRQGAHEQYF	TGTGCCAGCAGCTCAAGACAGGGGGCCCACGAGCAGTACTTC
TRBV25-1	.	TRBJ2-3	.	CASSEGVGPSTDTQYF	TGTGCCAGCAGTGAGGGCGTCGGCCCTAGCACAGATACGCAGTATTTT
TRBV9	TRBD2	TRBJ2-7	.	CASSVGGGAYEQYF	TGTGCCAGCAGCGTCGGCGGGGGAGCCTACGAGCAGTACTTC
TRBV9	.	TRBJ2-3	.	CASSGRLSTDTQYF	TGTGCCAGCAGCGGGAGACTTAGCACAGATACGCAGTATTTT
TRBV5-8	.	TRBJ2-1	once	CASSLGPHGTNEQFF	TGTGCCAGCAGCTTGGGGCCCCATGGGACGAATGAGCAGTTCTTC
TRBV4-3	TRBD2	TRBJ2-7	.	CASSPRGVGGNYEQYF	TGCGCCAGCAGCCCTCGGGGGGTCGGGGGGAACTACGAGCAGTACTTC
TRBV7-2	.	TRBJ2-7	once	CASSLNRVYEQYF	TGTGCCAGCAGCTTAAACAGGGTTTACGAGCAGTACTTC
TRBV12-5	.	TRBJ1-5	.	CASGLGVWGNQPQHF	TGTGCTAGTGGTTTGGGGGTTTGGGGCAATCAGCCCCAGCATTTT
TRBV7-9	.	TRBJ2-1	.	CASSSVNLARNNEQFF	TGTGCCAGCAGCTCTGTCAACCTAGCTAGAAACAATGAGCAGTTCTTC
TRBV5-1	TRBD2	TRBJ2-3	.	CASSLGGSGGTDTQYF	TGCGCCAGCAGCTTGGGCGGGAGCGGTGGAACAGATACGCAGTATTTT